This is a list of T cell receptor beta chains from one sample in a study of T-cell memory formation after mild COVID-19. TCRdb re-called the 5' RACE reads with MiXCR, one entry per CDR3 protein. This table has some 120,000 distinct CDR3 sequences, approximately 15% appearing once. Sequenced input: PBMCs or a T cell subset sorted from them (not recorded which). The receptors stem from an adult woman who had mild COVID-19 (a few samples of this study predate the infection). Cell type and time point are not known. Both conserved end residues are part of each CDR3. The D gene is left open where the match is weak. The size entry is marked missing in some rows and otherwise reads once, few, many or a size class.

NA,TRBJ1-5,NA,TRBV6-2/TRBV6-3,CASRLQPDQPQHF,TGTGCCAGCAGGCTCCAGCCCGATCAGCCCCAGCATTTT
NA,TRBJ2-7,NA,TRBV29-1,CSVGLGTSSYEQYF,TGCAGCGTTGGGCTCGGGACATCTTCCTACGAGCAGTACTTC
TRBD2,TRBJ2-1,few,TRBV10-3,CAISGLAGGDEQFF,TGTGCCATCAGCGGCCTAGCGGGAGGGGATGAGCAGTTCTTC
NA,TRBJ2-7,NA,TRBV14,CASSQGGSAYEQYF,TGTGCCAGCAGCCAAGGTGGGAGTGCCTACGAGCAGTACTTC
TRBD1,TRBJ1-4,few,TRBV5-1,CASSTGQGEKLFF,TGCGCCAGCAGCACCGGACAGGGGGAAAAACTGTTTTTT
NA,TRBJ1-1,NA,TRBV6-2/TRBV6-3,CATVGRSAPTEAFF,TGTGCCACGGTCGGACGGAGTGCTCCCACTGAAGCTTTCTTT
NA,TRBJ2-3,NA,TRBV12-3/TRBV12-4,CASSTGLVSGTDTQYF,TGTGCCAGCAGTACAGGGCTAGTATCTGGCACAGATACGCAGTATTTT
NA,TRBJ2-1,few,TRBV7-3,CASSLSSSYNEQFF,TGTGCCAGCAGCTTATCGAGCTCCTACAATGAGCAGTTCTTC
NA,TRBJ2-2,NA,TRBV4-2,CASSQEGGDANTGELFF,TGTGCCAGCAGCCAAGAGGGGGGAGACGCGAACACCGGGGAGCTGTTTTTT
NA,TRBJ1-5,few,TRBV20-1,CSARDGPGQPQHF,TGCAGTGCTAGAGATGGGCCGGGACAGCCCCAGCATTTT
NA,TRBJ2-5,NA,TRBV6-1,CASSEGWAAQETQYF,TGTGCCAGCAGTGAAGGGTGGGCAGCCCAAGAGACCCAGTACTTC
NA,TRBJ2-7,few,TRBV5-1,CASSPRQPGSYEQYF,TGCGCCAGCAGCCCTCGGCAGCCAGGCTCCTACGAGCAGTACTTC
NA,TRBJ2-3,few,TRBV6-5,CASGWADTQYF,TGTGCCAGCGGGTGGGCTGATACGCAGTATTTT
TRBD2,TRBJ2-4,few,TRBV12-3/TRBV12-4,CASSFSVTGGKNIQYF,TGTGCCAGCAGTTTTTCAGTGACGGGGGGTAAAAACATTCAGTACTTC
TRBD2,TRBJ2-7,few,TRBV7-6,CASSSKTSGRDSYEQYF,TGTGCCAGCAGCTCCAAGACTAGCGGGAGAGACTCCTACGAGCAGTACTTC
NA,TRBJ2-5,few,TRBV4-3,CASSQEFGETQYF,TGCGCCAGCAGCCAAGAGTTCGGGGAGACCCAGTACTTC
NA,TRBJ2-1,few,TRBV7-2,CASSLPPGAGSGQFF,TGTGCCAGCAGCTTACCTCCGGGGGCAGGGAGTGGGCAGTTCTTC
TRBD2,TRBJ2-1,NA,TRBV27,CASSSPAGEEQFF,TGTGCCAGCAGTTCTCCGGCGGGAGAAGAGCAATTCTTC
TRBD2,TRBJ2-5,NA,TRBV7-6,CASSFYPPSTSGEEETQYF,TGTGCCAGCAGCTTTTATCCCCCATCGACTAGCGGGGAAGAAGAGACCCAGTACTTC
TRBD2,TRBJ2-5,few,TRBV10-3,CAISETGGLASNETQYF,TGTGCCATCAGTGAGACGGGGGGACTAGCGTCTAATGAGACCCAGTACTTC
TRBD2,TRBJ2-7,NA,TRBV7-2,CASSISGISAHEQYF,TGTGCCAGCAGCATTAGCGGGATCTCGGCCCACGAGCAGTACTTC
TRBD1,TRBJ1-6,NA,TRBV15,CATSSGGTGVNSPLHF,TGTGCCACCAGCAGCGGAGGGACAGGGGTTAATTCACCCCTCCACTTT
NA,TRBJ2-3,few,TRBV5-1,CASRRDSPQTDTQYF,TGCGCCAGCAGGCGAGACAGTCCACAGACAGATACGCAGTATTTT
NA,TRBJ2-7,many,TRBV3-1,CASSPRDSLGQYF,TGTGCCAGCAGCCCGCGGGACTCGCTGGGGCAGTACTTC
NA,TRBJ1-4,NA,TRBV6-5,CASSLRAPSRNEKLFF,TGTGCCAGCAGCCTCCGGGCCCCGTCCAGAAATGAAAAACTGTTTTTT
NA,TRBJ2-2,NA,TRBV29-1,CSVVATLDTGELFF,TGCAGCGTTGTAGCGACACTAGACACCGGGGAGCTGTTTTTT
NA,TRBJ1-2,few,TRBV19,CASSSQGRRGYTF,TGTGCCAGTAGTAGCCAGGGAAGACGAGGCTACACCTTC
TRBD1,TRBJ2-5,many,TRBV7-8,CASSLAGNRGAGETQYF,TGTGCCAGCAGCTTAGCAGGGAACAGGGGCGCGGGAGAGACCCAGTACTTC
NA,TRBJ2-5,NA,TRBV5-1,CASSLAKVGETQYF,TGCGCCAGCAGCTTGGCAAAGGTTGGAGAGACCCAGTACTTC
TRBD2,TRBJ2-3,few,TRBV7-7,CASSLGTSRTDTQYF,TGTGCCAGCAGCCTCGGGACTAGTCGCACAGATACGCAGTATTTT
NA,TRBJ2-4,NA,TRBV19,CATTQPSGSENIQYF,TGTGCCACCACCCAGCCATCGGGTTCCGAAAACATTCAGTACTTC
TRBD2,TRBJ2-3,few,TRBV10-3,CAISESYLAGGTDTQYF,TGTGCCATCAGTGAGTCGTACTTAGCGGGGGGCACAGATACGCAGTATTTT
NA,TRBJ2-7,few,TRBV12-5,CASAPGWTEEQYF,TGTGCTAGTGCCCCGGGATGGACTGAAGAGCAGTACTTC
TRBD1,TRBJ2-3,few,TRBV20-1,CSAFNRGKRADTQYF,TGCAGTGCTTTCAACAGGGGGAAGAGAGCAGATACGCAGTATTTT
NA,TRBJ2-5,NA,TRBV29-1,CSVRLARPETQYF,TGCAGCGTTCGGCTAGCGAGGCCAGAGACCCAGTACTTC
TRBD2,TRBJ2-5,few,TRBV7-9,CASSPTSGGGETQYF,TGTGCCAGCAGCCCAACTAGCGGAGGGGGAGAGACCCAGTACTTC
NA,TRBJ1-3,NA,TRBV24-1,CATSAGLGNTIYF,TGTGCCACCAGTGCAGGCCTTGGAAACACCATATATTTT
NA,TRBJ2-7,once,TRBV14,CASRRSGDPSYEQYF,TGTGCCAGCAGGCGATCGGGGGACCCCAGCTACGAGCAGTACTTC
NA,TRBJ2-2,NA,TRBV29-1,CSVGWGDTGELFF,TGCAGCGTTGGCTGGGGGGATACCGGGGAGCTGTTTTTT
NA,TRBJ2-3,few,TRBV9,CASSATGGPWTDTQYF,TGTGCCAGCAGCGCCACTGGGGGGCCATGGACAGATACGCAGTATTTT
NA,TRBJ1-5,few,TRBV2,CASSGDTGRQPQHF,TGTGCCAGCAGTGGCGATACAGGGCGTCAGCCCCAGCATTTT
NA,TRBJ2-1,NA,TRBV29-1,CSVGAASGSYNEQFF,TGCAGCGTGGGGGCTGCTAGCGGCTCCTACAATGAGCAGTTCTTC
NA,TRBJ2-1,few,TRBV7-3,CASSLGVVGYNEQFF,TGTGCCAGCAGCTTAGGGGTAGTCGGCTACAATGAGCAGTTCTTC
NA,TRBJ2-2,few,TRBV27,CATRPSRTGELFF,TGTGCCACACGGCCTAGCCGGACCGGGGAGCTGTTTTTT
NA,TRBJ2-1,few,TRBV7-2,CASSYTRGSYNEQFF,TGTGCCAGCAGCTACACCCGGGGCTCCTACAATGAGCAGTTCTTC
NA,TRBJ1-2,few,TRBV20-1,CSASIDYGYTF,TGCAGTGCTTCAATTGACTATGGCTACACCTTC
NA,TRBJ2-1,many,TRBV7-2,CASSLVGNEQFF,TGTGCCAGCAGCTTAGTGGGCAATGAGCAGTTCTTC
NA,TRBJ2-3,few,TRBV20-1,CSAITWADTQYF,TGCAGTGCCATCACTTGGGCAGATACGCAGTATTTT
NA,TRBJ2-5,few,TRBV25-1,CASSDPRTAQQTQYF,TGTGCCAGCAGTGACCCCCGGACAGCCCAACAGACCCAGTACTTC
NA,TRBJ1-6,NA,TRBV27,CASSFLGRGSSYNSPLHF,TGTGCCAGCAGTTTCCTTGGTCGGGGTAGCTCCTATAATTCACCCCTCCACTTT
NA,TRBJ2-7,few,TRBV6-6,CASSHQASYEQYF,TGTGCCAGCAGCCATCAGGCAAGTTACGAGCAGTACTTC
TRBD1,TRBJ1-3,once,TRBV7-9,CASSAGQFSGNTIYF,TGTGCCAGCAGCGCGGGACAGTTCTCTGGAAACACCATATATTTT